This T cell receptor (beta chain) was obtained from a study of T cell changes during pregnancy in multiple sclerosis. Sequenced by immunoSEQ multiplex PCR; TCRdb stores in-frame clones only, minus some. The table includes 75,000 to 95,000 clones, less than 95% detected once. The germline V and J ends were trimmed by 2 bases and 7 bases, with 12 bases remaining between them. The CDR3 is 14 residues long. This chain connects TRBV23-1 to TRBJ1-5; no definite D call. TRBV23-1 is labeled an ORF, and its function is uncertain. The sequenced sample was peripheral blood, obtained in the first trimester of pregnancy. This receptor was obtained from a female donor in good health, enrolled as a control in a pregnancy study. CDR3 DNA sequence: TGCGCCAGCAGTCAAAAGGAGGGAGACCAGCCCCAGCATTTT. It translates to CASSQKEGDQPQHF.